A selection of T cell receptor beta chains follows, all from one sample in a study of CD8 T cells in ankylosing spondylitis. TCRdb used MiXCR to reprocess the 5' RACE reads, holding one entry per CDR3 protein. The repertoire consists of about 460,000 distinct CDR3 sequences, with over 4% occurring once and the leading ten covering roughly 3.5%. Sequencing used blood, either unsorted or a sorted T cell fraction (not recorded which). Receptor source: a male donor with ankylosing spondylitis. Both conserved end residues are part of each CDR3. D genes are given only for firm matches. Clone size is given for some rows only: seen once, a few or many times, or a class if the clone is expanded.

d_gene	j_gene	v_gene	abundance	CDR3aa	CDR3nt
.	TRBJ2-3	TRBV29-1	many	CSVGTQADTQYF	TGCAGCGTTGGGACCCAGGCAGATACGCAGTATTTT
TRBD1	TRBJ1-5	TRBV5-6	many	CASSLWDRSLRNQPQHF	TGTGCCAGCAGCTTGTGGGACAGGTCCCTAAGGAATCAGCCCCAGCATTTT
TRBD2	TRBJ2-7	TRBV20-1	many	CSARDGSGRAPSYEQYF	TGCAGTGCTAGAGATGGTAGCGGGAGGGCTCCTAGCTACGAGCAGTACTTC
.	TRBJ2-3	TRBV6-2/TRBV6-3	.	CASSRLVGLSSTDTQYF	TGTGCCAGCAGTAGACTCGTTGGGCTTTCTAGCACAGATACGCAGTATTTT
TRBD2	TRBJ2-2	TRBV11-2	many	CASSLVLAGTGELFF	TGTGCCAGCAGCTTAGTTCTAGCGGGGACCGGGGAGCTGTTTTTT
TRBD1	TRBJ2-3	TRBV13	few	CASSSGTDFNIFSTDTQYF	TGTGCCAGCAGCTCTGGGACAGACTTTAACATTTTTAGCACAGATACGCAGTATTTT
TRBD1	TRBJ1-1	TRBV6-5	many	CASSLDRGGTEAFF	TGTGCCAGCAGTCTCGACAGGGGTGGCACTGAAGCTTTCTTT
.	TRBJ2-2	TRBV6-1	few	CASINRGRAGTGELFF	TGTGCCAGCATCAATCGGGGCAGGGCCGGCACCGGGGAGCTGTTTTTT
TRBD1	TRBJ2-7	TRBV20-1	many	CSAATDRSYEQYF	TGCAGTGCCGCAACGGACAGGTCCTACGAGCAGTACTTC
TRBD1	TRBJ1-1	TRBV25-1	many	CASSESRTGKAFF	TGTGCCAGCAGTGAATCACGGACAGGGAAAGCTTTCTTT
.	TRBJ1-5	TRBV19	many	CASSILPNSNQPQHF	TGTGCCAGTAGTATTCTGCCTAATAGCAATCAGCCCCAGCATTTT
.	TRBJ2-1	TRBV27	few	CASIRQVRSYNEQFF	TGTGCCAGCATTCGACAGGTCCGCTCCTACAATGAGCAGTTCTTC
.	TRBJ1-1	TRBV4-3	few	CASSQAWTEGTEAFF	TGCGCCAGCAGCCAAGCATGGACCGAGGGAACTGAAGCTTTCTTT
.	TRBJ1-2	TRBV27	many	CASSLRGGTPVHYTF	TGTGCCAGCAGTTTAAGGGGCGGGACACCGGTACATTACACCTTC
.	TRBJ2-7	TRBV6-5	few	CASSWGGRASGYEQYF	TGTGCCAGCAGTTGGGGGGGGCGGGCTAGCGGCTACGAGCAGTACTTC
.	TRBJ2-2	TRBV7-8	many	CASRKNRVTGELFF	TGTGCCAGCAGGAAGAACAGGGTTACCGGGGAGCTGTTTTTT
.	TRBJ1-1	TRBV7-2	many	CASSLYLHQNTEAFF	TGTGCCAGCAGCTTATACCTGCATCAGAACACTGAAGCTTTCTTT
TRBD1	TRBJ1-1	TRBV11-2	.	CASSLDRDRGSLEAFF	TGTGCCAGCAGCTTAGATCGGGACAGGGGCTCCTTGGAAGCTTTCTTT
.	TRBJ2-7	TRBV9	many	CASSVVGGTAEQYF	TGTGCCAGCAGCGTAGTCGGGGGAACTGCCGAGCAGTACTTC
TRBD2	TRBJ2-4	TRBV4-1	few	CASSLAGVGAKNIQYF	TGCGCCAGCAGCCTAGCGGGAGTGGGGGCCAAAAACATTCAGTACTTC
.	TRBJ2-6	TRBV6-2/TRBV6-3	.	CAGSNSGANVLTF	TGTGCCGGCTCTAACTCTGGGGCCAACGTCCTGACTTTC
TRBD1	TRBJ2-1	TRBV12-3/TRBV12-4	few	CASSSPLGPGGPRYEQFF	TGTGCCAGCAGTTCCCCTCTGGGTCCAGGGGGACCCCGGTATGAGCAGTTCTTC
.	TRBJ1-1	TRBV9	many	CASSSTSTEAFF	TGTGCCAGCAGCTCCACGAGCACTGAAGCTTTCTTT
TRBD1	TRBJ1-6	TRBV9	many	CASSSRQGANSPLHF	TGTGCCAGCAGCTCGAGACAGGGGGCAAATTCACCCCTCCACTTT
TRBD1	TRBJ1-2	TRBV5-6	few	CASCFGTGRYTF	TGTGCCAGCTGCTTCGGGACAGGGCGTTACACCTTC
.	TRBJ2-2	TRBV15	few	CATSKRSRGAGELFF	TGTGCCACCAGCAAACGATCTCGGGGCGCCGGGGAGCTGTTTTTT
.	TRBJ1-2	TRBV4-1	many	CASSQVGQRAGVGYTF	TGCGCCAGCAGCCAAGTCGGGCAGAGGGCTGGAGTCGGCTACACCTTC
TRBD2	TRBJ2-3	TRBV5-1	.	CASRDGGAGDTQYF	TGCGCCAGCAGGGACGGGGGGGCCGGAGATACGCAGTATTTT
.	TRBJ1-2	TRBV5-1	many	CASSLQVNYGYTF	TGCGCCAGCAGCTTACAGGTTAACTATGGCTACACCTTC
.	TRBJ1-2	TRBV5-5	many	CASRHPQGFGYTF	TGTGCCAGCAGACACCCACAGGGATTTGGCTACACCTTC
.	TRBJ2-2	TRBV4-3	many	CASSQGVTSGELFF	TGCGCCAGCAGCCAAGGGGTGACATCCGGGGAGCTGTTTTTT
.	TRBJ2-3	TRBV20-1	many	CSASHKLVTDTQYF	TGCAGTGCTAGCCACAAACTTGTCACAGATACGCAGTATTTT
.	TRBJ2-7	TRBV6-2/TRBV6-3	few	CASSYRRGDKYEQYF	TGTGCCAGCAGTTACCGGAGGGGCGATAAGTACGAGCAGTACTTC
TRBD2	TRBJ2-1	TRBV7-9	many	CASSHGASGSRDEQFF	TGTGCCAGCAGCCATGGCGCTAGCGGGAGTAGAGATGAGCAGTTCTTC
.	TRBJ1-3	TRBV7-9	many	CASSARLISGNTIYF	TGTGCCAGCAGCGCGCGGCTCATCTCTGGAAACACCATATATTTT
TRBD2	TRBJ2-1	TRBV20-1	many	CSARNPGGGVFGEQFF	TGCAGTGCTAGAAATCCTGGCGGGGGGGTTTTTGGTGAGCAGTTCTTC
.	TRBJ2-1	TRBV20-1	many	CSGASSYNEQFF	TGCAGTGGGGCGAGCTCCTACAATGAGCAGTTCTTC
.	TRBJ2-7	TRBV20-1	many	CSAKAGWKDYEQYF	TGCAGTGCCAAAGCGGGTTGGAAGGACTACGAGCAGTACTTC
TRBD1	TRBJ1-1	TRBV5-1	many	CASSSITGGTEAFF	TGCGCCAGCAGCTCGATAACAGGGGGCACTGAAGCTTTCTTT
.	TRBJ2-7	TRBV7-6	few	CASSSSSGSSSYEQYF	TGTGCCAGCAGCTCGAGCAGCGGATCTAGCTCCTACGAGCAGTACTTC
.	TRBJ1-2	TRBV10-3	many	CAISEDGPQGGYTF	TGTGCCATCAGTGAGGACGGGCCCCAGGGGGGCTACACCTTC
TRBD1	TRBJ2-5	TRBV5-1	.	CASSSPDRVGETQYF	TGCGCCAGCAGCTCTCCTGACAGGGTAGGGGAGACCCAGTACTTC